This record concerns one T cell receptor (beta chain) sequence. No antigen is known for it. Germline V gene sequence: CDR1 WSHSY, CDR2 SAAADI. The CDR3 sequence is 14 residues long. V was clipped by 5 bases and J by 2 bases; unmatched bases: 3. The data belong to a study of CD8+ T cells in alopecia areata. Reverse transcription of extracted RNA yielded cDNA, which provided the sequencing template. Assay: immunoSEQ multiplex PCR; the TCRdb copy retains only in-frame clones and omits some. The data show around 150,000 clones, less than 75% seen once. Whole-study results and caveats: Resident alphabeta T cells of normal skin are also sequenced in scalp samples.

Sequencing used CD8+ T cells sorted from blood. The receptor was isolated from a human donor in good health. The chain has TRBV10-2 and TRBJ2-1; 7 positions match TRBD2. CDR3 in amino acids: CASSSGNPYNEQFF. CDR3 bases: TGCGCCAGCAGTAGCGGGAACCCCTACAATGAGCAGTTCTTC.